This T cell receptor beta chain was captured by sequencing in a study of OX40 agonist ivuxolimab in advanced cancers. Concerning this clone: The antigen is unknown.

The protocol was immunoSEQ multiplex PCR, while the TCRdb copy is restricted to in-frame clones and leaves out a portion. The sample has tens of thousands of clones; roughly nine tenths are singletons. Exclusion of a patient followed from autoimmune disease history or systemic immunosuppression. Regarding the study as a whole: What antigens the expanded peripheral T cells recognized was never established. CD8+ T cells (on average) carried more expanded clones than CD4+ T cells.

CDR3 length: 14 amino acids. V gave up 4 bases and J gave up 3 bases; unmatched junction bases: 6. Germline loops: CDR1 SGHDT, CDR2 YYEEEE. This clonotype originated in an adult with an advanced solid tumor such as melanoma, head and neck, liver or kidney cancer. Sequenced here: CD4+ or CD8+ T cells sorted from blood, sampled in a trial of the OX40 agonist ivuxolimab. This sequence joins TRBV5-6 and TRBJ1-1; 7 nucleotides agree with TRBD1. Here the CDR3 DNA reads TGTGCCAGCAGCCCCGACAGGGCTTACACTGAAGCTTTCTTT. This gives the protein CASSPDRAYTEAFF.